The table lists the clone carrying this TCR beta chain with many counts. Antigen: not known. The entry originates in a study of regulatory T cells in long-lasting Graves disease. The authors built TCR beta libraries using iRepertoire HTBI primers and Arm-PCR of CDR3 regions. TCRdb passed the multiplex PCR reads through MiXCR, listing each CDR3 protein once. The sample contains a few hundred thousand distinct CDR3 sequences, about 17% of which appear only once. The time point: newly diagnosed GD, antithyroid drugs for less than 3 months. PBMCs provided the RNA from which the TCR library was made. Study results and limitations: TRBV28, TRBJ1-2 and TRBJ2-5 emerged as the favored segments in persistent disease. Persistent Graves' patients possessed reduced TCR diversity relative to recently diagnosed ones.

The junction had 6 bases not matched to a gene; V was cut back by 3 bases and J by 2 bases. The CDR3 has 14 residues. Per the germline V gene, CDR1 is DFQATT and CDR2 is SNEGSKA (reference sequence). These data were likewise used in another study, on T cells in Graves' hyperthyroidism and ophthalmopathy. Per that study: Absent ophthalmopathy progression within 18 months defined stable Graves' hyperthyroidism. Blood samples included most of the expanded thyroid clonotypes exceeding 0.001.

This sample comprised peripheral blood mononuclear cells (PBMCs), obtained at new diagnosis, from a patient treated with antithyroid drugs. The V and J genes are TRBV20-1 and TRBJ2-5; 7 positions agree with TRBD1. This clonotype originated in a woman aged 25 to 39 with Graves disease. CDR3 coding DNA: TGCAGTGCTAGTGATGAGGGGGCTCAAGAGACCCAGTACTTC. As protein: CSASDEGAQETQYF.